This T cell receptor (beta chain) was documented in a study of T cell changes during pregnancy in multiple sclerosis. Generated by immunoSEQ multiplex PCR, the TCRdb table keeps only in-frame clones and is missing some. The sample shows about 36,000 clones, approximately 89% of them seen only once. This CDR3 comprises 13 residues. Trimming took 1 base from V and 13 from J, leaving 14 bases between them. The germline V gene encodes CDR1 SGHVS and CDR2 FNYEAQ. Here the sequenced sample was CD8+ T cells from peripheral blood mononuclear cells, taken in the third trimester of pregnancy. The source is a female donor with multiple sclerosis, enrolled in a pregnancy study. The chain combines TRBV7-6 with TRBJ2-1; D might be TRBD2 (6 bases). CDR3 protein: CASSLGGGTVQFF. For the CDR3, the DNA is TGTGCCAGCAGCTTAGGAGGCGGGACTGTTCAGTTCTTC.